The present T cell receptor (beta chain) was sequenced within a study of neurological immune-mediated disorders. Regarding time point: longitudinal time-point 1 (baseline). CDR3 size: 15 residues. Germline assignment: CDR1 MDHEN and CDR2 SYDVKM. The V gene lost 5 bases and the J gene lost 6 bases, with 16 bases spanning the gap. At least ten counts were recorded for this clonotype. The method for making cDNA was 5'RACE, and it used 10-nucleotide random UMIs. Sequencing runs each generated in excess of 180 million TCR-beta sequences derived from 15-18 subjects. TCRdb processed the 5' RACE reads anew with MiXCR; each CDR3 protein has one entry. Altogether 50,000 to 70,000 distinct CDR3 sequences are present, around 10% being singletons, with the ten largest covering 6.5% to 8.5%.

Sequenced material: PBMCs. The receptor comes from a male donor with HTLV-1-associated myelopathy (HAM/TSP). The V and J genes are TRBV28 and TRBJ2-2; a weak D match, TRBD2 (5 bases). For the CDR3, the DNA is TGTGCCAGCAGTCCTAGGACTTTTTACTCCGGGGAGCTGTTTTTT. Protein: CASSPRTFYSGELFF.